This TCR beta chain is drawn from a study of long-term antiretroviral therapy in people with HIV. Findings of the study overall: Dominance of pre-ART expanded clones persisted, fluctuating and often declining after ART. Controls showed broader CDR3 length ranges than did the HIV repertoires.

Running of the v3.0 immunoSEQ assay took place at survey level. A target of 40,000-50,000 T-cell genomes per sample was set for sequencing. Data came from immunoSEQ multiplex PCR; TCRdb stores just in-frame clones and leaves some out. The profile shows tens of thousands of clones, 70% to 90% of them singletons. About this clone itself: The antigen is not known.

All participants with HIV were treated in the United States. The CDR3 runs 12 residues. The ends were cut back, 3 bases at V and 7 bases at J, with 7 bases in the middle. Germline lookup yields CDR1 SGHTA and CDR2 FQGNSA. The sequences come from unsorted PBMCs, collected 1.8 years before starting antiretroviral therapy. V usage is TRBV7-2 and J usage is TRBJ1-5; D not resolved. The source is a woman aged 25 to 39 with HIV. In nucleotides, the CDR3 is TGTGCCAGCAGCTTTAGCAGGCAGCCCCAGCATTTT. Amino acid sequence: CASSFSRQPQHF.